This entry concerns a single T cell receptor beta chain. The target antigen is unknown. The treatment is: roughly 18 received Ad26.COV2.S at low or high dose, single or two shots; about five received placebo; per-sample allocation not given. Samples came from day 63 after the first vaccine or placebo injection. This sample stems from a study of Ad26.COV2.S vaccination and SARS-CoV-2 variants. For the study at large: Donor allocation was to the COV1001 Ad26.COV2.S trial arm.

Findings and caveats of the study: Non-spike TCR breadth was similar in vaccine and placebo recipients. Reportedly, after vaccination the spike-specific CD8+ and CD4+ T cell responses displayed substantial breadth.

Method: immunoSEQ multiplex PCR; TCRdb's copy keeps in-frame clones and lacks some. The sample has a few hundred thousand clones, more than 75% seen once; the top ten hold around 3.6%. The CDR3 covers 11 residues. Germline V gives CDR1 MNHEY, CDR2 SVGEGT. Trimming shortened V by 5 bases and J by 5 bases, and 7 bases separated the two germline ends. The chain links TRBV6-2 or TRBV6-3 to TRBJ2-7; D is ambiguous. This sequence was found in a person aged 18-60 years who received the Ad26.COV2.S COVID-19 vaccine or a placebo. This specimen was peripheral blood, taken in a trial of Ad26.COV2.S vaccine versus placebo. The CDR3 reads CASSRLNEQYF. In DNA, the CDR3 is TGTGCCAGCAGTCGTCTGAACGAGCAGTACTTC.